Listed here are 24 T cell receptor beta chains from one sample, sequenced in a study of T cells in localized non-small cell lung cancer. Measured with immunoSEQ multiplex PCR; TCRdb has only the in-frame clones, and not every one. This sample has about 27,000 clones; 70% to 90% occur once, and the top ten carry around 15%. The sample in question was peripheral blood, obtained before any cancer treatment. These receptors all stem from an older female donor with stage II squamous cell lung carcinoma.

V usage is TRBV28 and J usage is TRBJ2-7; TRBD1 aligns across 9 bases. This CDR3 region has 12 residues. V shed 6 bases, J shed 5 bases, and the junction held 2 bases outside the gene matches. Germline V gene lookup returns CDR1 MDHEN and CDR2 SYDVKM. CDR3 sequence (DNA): TGTGCCAGCAGCCGGGACAGGGACGAGCAGTACTTC. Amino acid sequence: CASSRDRDEQYF.

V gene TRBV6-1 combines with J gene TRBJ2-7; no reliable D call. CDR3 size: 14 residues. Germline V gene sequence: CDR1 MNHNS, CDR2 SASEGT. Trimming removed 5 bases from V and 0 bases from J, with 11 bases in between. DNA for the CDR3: TGTGCCAGCAGTCGGGTCCGGAGCTCCTACGAGCAGTACTTC. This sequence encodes CASSRVRSSYEQYF.

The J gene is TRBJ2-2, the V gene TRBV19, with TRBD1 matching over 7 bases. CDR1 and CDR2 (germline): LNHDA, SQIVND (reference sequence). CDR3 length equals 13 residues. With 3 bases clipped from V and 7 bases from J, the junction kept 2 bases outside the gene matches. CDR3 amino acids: CASSIDRVGELFF. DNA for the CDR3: TGTGCCAGTAGTATCGACAGGGTCGGGGAGCTGTTTTTT.

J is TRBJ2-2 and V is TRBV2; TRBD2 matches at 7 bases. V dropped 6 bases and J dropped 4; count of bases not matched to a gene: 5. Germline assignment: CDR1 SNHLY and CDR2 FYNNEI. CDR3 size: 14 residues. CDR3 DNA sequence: TGTGCCAGCAGCTCGGGACTACTCACCGGGGAGCTGTTTTTT. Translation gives CASSSGLLTGELFF.

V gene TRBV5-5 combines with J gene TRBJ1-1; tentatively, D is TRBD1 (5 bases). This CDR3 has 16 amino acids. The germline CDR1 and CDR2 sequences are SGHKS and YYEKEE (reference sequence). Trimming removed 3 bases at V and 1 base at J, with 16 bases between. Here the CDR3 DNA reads TGTGCCAGCAGCTGGACGACCGGGACGAGGAACACTGAAGCTTTCTTT. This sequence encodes CASSWTTGTRNTEAFF.

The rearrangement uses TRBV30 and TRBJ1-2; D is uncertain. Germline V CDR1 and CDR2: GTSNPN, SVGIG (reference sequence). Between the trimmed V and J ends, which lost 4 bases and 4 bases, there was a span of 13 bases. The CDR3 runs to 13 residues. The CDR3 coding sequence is TGTGCCTGGACCCCGGACCTGGGCTATGGCTACACCTTC. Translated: CAWTPDLGYGYTF.

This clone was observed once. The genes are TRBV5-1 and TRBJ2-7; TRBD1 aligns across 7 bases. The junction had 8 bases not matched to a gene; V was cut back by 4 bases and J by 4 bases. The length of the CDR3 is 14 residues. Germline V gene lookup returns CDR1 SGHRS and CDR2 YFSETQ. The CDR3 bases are TGCGCCAGCAGCCTGGGACAGTCAATGTACGAGCAGTACTTC. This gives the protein CASSLGQSMYEQYF.

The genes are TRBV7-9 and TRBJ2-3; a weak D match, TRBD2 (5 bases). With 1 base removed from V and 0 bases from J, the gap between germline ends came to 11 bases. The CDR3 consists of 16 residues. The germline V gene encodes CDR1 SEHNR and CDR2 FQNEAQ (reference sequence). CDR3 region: CASSLGASLSTDTQYF. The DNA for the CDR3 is TGTGCCAGCAGCTTAGGGGCTAGCTTAAGCACAGATACGCAGTATTTT.

The CDR3 DNA reads TGTGCCAGCTCACCCCGGGAATTGAGCTATGGCTACACCTTC. This translates into CASSPRELSYGYTF. The genes are TRBV18 and TRBJ1-2; the D is unclear. The CDR3 totals 14 residues. Germline-derived CDR1 and CDR2 are KGHSH and LQKENI. Deletions cut 3 bases from V and 4 bases from J, with 12 bases between.

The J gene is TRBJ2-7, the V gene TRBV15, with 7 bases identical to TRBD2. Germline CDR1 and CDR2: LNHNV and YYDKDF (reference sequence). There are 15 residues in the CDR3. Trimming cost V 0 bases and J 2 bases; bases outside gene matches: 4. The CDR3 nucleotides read TGTGCCACCAGCAGAGATGACAGCGGGACCTACGAGCAGTACTTC. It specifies CATSRDDSGTYEQYF.

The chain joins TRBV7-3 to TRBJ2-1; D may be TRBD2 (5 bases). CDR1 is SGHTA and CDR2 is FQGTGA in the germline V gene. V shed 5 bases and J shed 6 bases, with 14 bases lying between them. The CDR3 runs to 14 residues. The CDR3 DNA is TGTGCCAGCAGCCCTCGCGGGTCATCCAATGAGCAGTTCTTC. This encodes CASSPRGSSNEQFF.

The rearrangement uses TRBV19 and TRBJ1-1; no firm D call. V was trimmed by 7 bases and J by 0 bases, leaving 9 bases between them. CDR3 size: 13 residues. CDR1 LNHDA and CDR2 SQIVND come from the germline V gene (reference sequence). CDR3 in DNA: TGTGCCAGTAACGGCGGAGTGAACACTGAAGCTTTCTTT. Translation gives CASNGGVNTEAFF.

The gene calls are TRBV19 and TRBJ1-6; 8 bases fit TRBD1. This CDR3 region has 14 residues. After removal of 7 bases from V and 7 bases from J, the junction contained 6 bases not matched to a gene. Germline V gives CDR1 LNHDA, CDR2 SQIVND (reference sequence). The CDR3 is CASIRTGSNSPLHF. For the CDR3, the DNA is TGTGCCAGTATTCGGACAGGGTCAAATTCACCCCTCCACTTT.

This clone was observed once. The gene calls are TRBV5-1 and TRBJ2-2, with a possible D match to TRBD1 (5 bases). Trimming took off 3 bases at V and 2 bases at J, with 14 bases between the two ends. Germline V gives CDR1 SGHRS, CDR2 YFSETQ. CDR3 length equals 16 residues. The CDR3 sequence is CASSWKDRKNTGELFF. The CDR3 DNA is TGCGCCAGCAGCTGGAAAGACAGAAAAAACACCGGGGAGCTGTTTTTT.

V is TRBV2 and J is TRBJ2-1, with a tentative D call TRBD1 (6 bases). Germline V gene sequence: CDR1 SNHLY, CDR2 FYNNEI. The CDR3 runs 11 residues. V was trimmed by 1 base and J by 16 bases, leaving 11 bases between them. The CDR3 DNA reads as TGTGCCAGCAGTGAAGGACAGGAAGGTTTCTTC. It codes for CASSEGQEGFF.

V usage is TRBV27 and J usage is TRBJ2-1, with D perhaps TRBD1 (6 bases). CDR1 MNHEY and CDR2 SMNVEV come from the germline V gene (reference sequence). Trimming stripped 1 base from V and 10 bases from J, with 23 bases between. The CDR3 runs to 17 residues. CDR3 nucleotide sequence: TGTGCCAGCAGTTTATTGGAACTGGCAGGGGCCCTTTCGGAGCAGTTCTTC. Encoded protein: CASSLLELAGALSEQFF.

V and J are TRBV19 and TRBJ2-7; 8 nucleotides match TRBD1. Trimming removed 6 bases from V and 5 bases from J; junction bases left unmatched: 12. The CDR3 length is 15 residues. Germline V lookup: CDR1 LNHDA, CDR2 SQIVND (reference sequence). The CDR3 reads CASSRTGPPGNEQYF. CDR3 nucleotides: TGTGCCAGTAGCCGGACAGGGCCCCCCGGGAACGAGCAGTACTTC.

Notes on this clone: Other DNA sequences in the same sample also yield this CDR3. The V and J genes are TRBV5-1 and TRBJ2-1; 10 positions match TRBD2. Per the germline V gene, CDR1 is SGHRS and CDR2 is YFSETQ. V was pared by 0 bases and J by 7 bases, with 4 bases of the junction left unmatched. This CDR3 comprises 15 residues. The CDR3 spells CASSLEAGGHNEQFF. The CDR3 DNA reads TGCGCCAGCAGCTTGGAAGCGGGGGGGCATAATGAGCAGTTCTTC.

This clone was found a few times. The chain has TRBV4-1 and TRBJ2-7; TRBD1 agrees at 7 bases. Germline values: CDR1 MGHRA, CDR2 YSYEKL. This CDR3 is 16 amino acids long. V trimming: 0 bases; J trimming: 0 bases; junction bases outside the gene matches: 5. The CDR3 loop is CASSQDKTGSSYEQYF. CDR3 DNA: TGCGCCAGCAGCCAAGATAAGACAGGGAGCTCCTACGAGCAGTACTTC.

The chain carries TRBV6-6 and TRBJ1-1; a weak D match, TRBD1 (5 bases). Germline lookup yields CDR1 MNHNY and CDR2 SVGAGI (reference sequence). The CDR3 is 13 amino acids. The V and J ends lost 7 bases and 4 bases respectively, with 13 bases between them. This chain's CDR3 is CASINGGGTEAFF. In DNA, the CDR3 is TGTGCCAGCATCAACGGGGGGGGCACTGAAGCTTTCTTT.

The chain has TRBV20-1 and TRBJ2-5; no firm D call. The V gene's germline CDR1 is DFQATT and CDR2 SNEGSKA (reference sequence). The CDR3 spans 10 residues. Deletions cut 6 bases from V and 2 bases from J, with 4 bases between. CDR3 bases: TGCAGTGCAGTACAAGAGACCCAGTACTTC. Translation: CSAVQETQYF.

The DNA for the CDR3 is TGTGCCAGTAACCCCCGGGGTTTCTTGGATGAGCAGTTCTTC. Its translation: CASNPRGFLDEQFF. The V call is TRBV19, the J call TRBJ2-1, with D perhaps TRBD2 (5 bases). Germline CDR1 is LNHDA and CDR2 is SQIVND (reference sequence). The ends were cut back, 7 bases at V and 8 bases at J, with 18 bases in the middle. The CDR3 loop spans 14 amino acids.

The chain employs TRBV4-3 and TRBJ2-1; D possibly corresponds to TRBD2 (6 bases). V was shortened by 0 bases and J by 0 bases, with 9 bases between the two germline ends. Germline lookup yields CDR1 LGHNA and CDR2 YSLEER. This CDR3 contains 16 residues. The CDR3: CASSQDPGGSYNEQFF. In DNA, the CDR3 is TGCGCCAGCAGCCAAGATCCCGGGGGCTCCTACAATGAGCAGTTCTTC.

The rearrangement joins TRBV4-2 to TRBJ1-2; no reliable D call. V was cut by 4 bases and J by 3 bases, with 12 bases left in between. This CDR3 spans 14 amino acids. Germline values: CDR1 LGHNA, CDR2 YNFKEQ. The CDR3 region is CASSRSLLDYGYTF. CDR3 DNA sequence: TGTGCCAGCAGCCGATCCCTTCTAGACTATGGCTACACCTTC.